This TCR beta chain was sequenced during a study of T-cell reconstitution after alpha-beta-depleted transplantation in children. CDR3 length: 12 residues. Trimming stripped 10 bases from V and 7 bases from J, with 14 bases between. In germline, CDR1 is SGHVS, CDR2 FQNEAQ. Concerning this clonotype: Its cognate antigen is unknown.

Study-wide results and limits: In patients about two months after transplant, alpha-beta T cells reportedly arose from several hundred expanded graft clones. Where some patients showed high TCRbeta diversity at day 60, it came from recipient T cells and thymic progenitors that had survived. At one year after transplant, newly produced T cells mostly accounted for T-cell counts and diversity.

Unique molecular identifiers were incorporated into the prepared TCRbeta library. TCRdb called the PCR reads again in MiXCR, with one record for every CDR3 protein. The sample contains about 300,000 distinct CDR3 sequences, roughly 7.8% of which appear only once. This specimen consisted of peripheral blood, obtained 360 days after TCRalphabeta/CD19-depleted stem cell transplant. This rearrangement joins TRBV7-8 to TRBJ2-1; D is ambiguous. This receptor was obtained from a female patient aged 2 to 10 who had a stem cell transplant for Fanconi anemia, so the T cells may come from the graft donor. In DNA form, the CDR3 reads TGTGCCATCATGACCGATTTTAATGAGCAGTTCTTC. Translated, it gives CAIMTDFNEQFF. The variable domain in full, with the rest retrieved from reference TRBV7-8 and TRBJ2-1, is GAGVSQSPRYKVAKRGQDVALRCDPISGHVSLFWYQQALGQGPEFLTYFQNEAQLDKSGLPSDRFFAERPEGSVSTLKIQRTQQEDSAVYLCAIMTDFNEQFFGPGTRLTVL.